One and the same sample provided the 13 T cell receptor beta chains below, sequenced in a study of CD8 T cells in ankylosing spondylitis. TCRdb reprocessed the 5' RACE reads via MiXCR and lists one record per CDR3 protein. The sample records about 350,000 distinct CDR3 sequences, 20% to 25% being singletons. Material: blood, either unsorted or a sorted T cell fraction (not recorded which). These receptors all stem from a male donor with ankylosing spondylitis or in good health (not recorded which).

Only a few counts were recorded for this clonotype. This chain connects TRBV3-1 to TRBJ2-2; D remains ambiguous. Per germline, CDR1 LGHDT and CDR2 YNNKEL (reference sequence). V was clipped by 0 bases and J by 5 bases, with 1 base between them. The CDR3 has 12 residues. The chain's CDR3 is CASSQETGELFF. Written as DNA, the CDR3 is TGTGCCAGCAGCCAAGAGACCGGGGAGCTGTTTTTT.

This clonotype was detected a few times. The chain recombines TRBV6-5 with TRBJ2-5, with D maybe TRBD1 (5 bases). The CDR3 contains 15 residues. Germline-derived CDR1 and CDR2 are MNHEY and SVGAGI. The V end lost 0 bases, the J end lost 2 bases, and 10 bases lay between the germline ends. This CDR3 is CASSYSQTEQETQYF. CDR3 nucleotides: TGTGCCAGCAGTTACTCGCAGACAGAGCAAGAGACCCAGTACTTC.

This sequence joins TRBV7-9 and TRBJ2-1, with 9 bases lining up with TRBD1. The CDR3 extends over 15 amino acids. From germline, CDR1 is SEHNR and CDR2 FQNEAQ (reference sequence). The V segment lost 4 bases and the J segment 8 bases; nucleotides outside the gene matches: 9. The CDR3 reads CASSSSGQGRYEQFF. In DNA form, the CDR3 reads TGTGCCAGCAGCTCATCGGGACAGGGACGGTATGAGCAGTTCTTC.

This rearrangement joins TRBV5-1 to TRBJ2-3, with 10 bases identical to TRBD2. V dropped 0 bases and J dropped 4; count of bases not matched to a gene: 8. Germline assignment: CDR1 SGHRS and CDR2 YFSETQ. The CDR3 has 17 residues. CDR3 sequence reads: CASSLAIAAGGADTQYF. The CDR3 nucleotides read TGCGCCAGCAGCTTGGCCATAGCAGCGGGGGGGGCAGATACGCAGTATTTT.

The gene calls are TRBV11-2 and TRBJ2-2; a possible D gene is TRBD1 (7 bases). Trimming shortened V by 1 base and J by 5 bases, and 14 bases separated the two germline ends. There are 16 residues in the CDR3. Germline CDR1 SGHAT, CDR2 FQNNGV. CDR3 residues: CASSLAQGGRTGELFF. CDR3 nucleotides: TGTGCCAGCAGCTTAGCCCAGGGGGGAAGGACCGGGGAGCTGTTTTTT.

The chain recombines TRBV20-1 with TRBJ2-7; 9 bases map to TRBD1. The trim removed 6 bases at V and 1 base at J, leaving 7 bases unmatched. This CDR3 comprises 14 residues. Germline V gives CDR1 DFQATT, CDR2 SNEGSKA (reference sequence). The CDR3 bases are TGCAGTGCCCCTTTCGGGACAGGGTCCTACGAGCAGTACTTC. This gives the protein CSAPFGTGSYEQYF.

In this sample, this clonotype turned up a few times. For the CDR3, the DNA is TGTGCCAGCAGGTCCGAGACAGCGGCCTACGAGCAGTACTTC. It translates to CASRSETAAYEQYF. V and J are TRBV12-3 or TRBV12-4 and TRBJ2-7; either TRBD1 or TRBD2 may fit D (5 bases each). V was pared by 6 bases and J by 2 bases, with 14 bases between. This CDR3 is built from 14 residues.

This clonotype has more than one count but fewer than ten. CDR3 loop: CAIESTGELFF. DNA of the CDR3: TGTGCCATCGAGAGCACCGGGGAGCTGTTTTTT. V gene TRBV10-3 combines with J gene TRBJ2-2, with no clear D. Looked up from germline, CDR1 is ENHRY and CDR2 is SYGVKD. This CDR3 comprises 11 residues. V lost 8 bases, J lost 4 bases, and 5 bases lay in between.

The V and J genes are TRBV3-1 and TRBJ2-7; D unclear. Germline CDR1 is LGHDT and CDR2 is YNNKEL (reference sequence). Trimming stripped 1 base from V and 2 bases from J, with 9 bases between. The CDR3 totals 14 residues. CDR3 protein: CASSQVGKAYEQYF. In DNA, the CDR3 is TGTGCCAGCAGCCAAGTTGGCAAAGCCTACGAGCAGTACTTC.

The chain combines TRBV10-2 with TRBJ2-2, with D hard to call. Trimming cost V 2 bases and J 4 bases, with 5 bases left between them. Germline V CDR1 and CDR2: WSHSY, SAAADI. CDR3 size: 13 residues. This CDR3 reads CASSEIVTGELFF. The CDR3 DNA reads as TGCGCCAGCAGTGAGATAGTCACCGGGGAGCTGTTTTTT.

In its sample, this clonotype was seen a few times. CDR3: CAITYRWGEQFF. The CDR3 nucleotides read TGTGCCATCACCTATCGGTGGGGTGAGCAGTTCTTC. The chain joins TRBV12-3 or TRBV12-4 to TRBJ2-1, with no clear D. CDR3 length: 12 amino acids. Between the trimmed V and J ends, which lost 10 bases and 9 bases, there was a span of 16 bases.

This clonotype turned up a few times. This chain uses TRBV4-1 with TRBJ1-2; D possibly corresponds to TRBD1 (5 bases). CDR3 length equals 16 residues. The V end lost 0 bases, the J end lost 3 bases, and 14 bases lay between the germline ends. Germline V gene data show CDR1 as MGHRA and CDR2 as YSYEKL. The CDR3 loop is CASSQDRGKLYYGYTF. CDR3 nucleotide sequence: TGCGCCAGCAGCCAAGATCGGGGGAAGTTGTACTATGGCTACACCTTC.

The V and J genes are TRBV20-1 and TRBJ1-1, with D possibly being TRBD1 (5 bases). This CDR3 comprises 16 residues. V gave up 2 bases and J gave up 1 base, with 17 bases separating them. The germline V gene encodes CDR1 DFQATT and CDR2 SNEGSKA (reference sequence). The CDR3 reads CSARRVPSDRNTEAFF. The CDR3 coding sequence is TGCAGTGCTAGAAGGGTTCCCTCCGACAGGAACACTGAAGCTTTCTTT.